Listed below are T cell receptor beta chains from one sample, sequenced in a study of T-cell reconstitution after alpha-beta-depleted transplantation in children. TCRdb re-called the PCR reads with MiXCR, one entry per CDR3 protein. The sample consists of roughly 110,000 distinct CDR3 sequences, 10% of them appearing once. Sample: PBMCs, taken before TCRalphabeta/CD19-depleted stem cell transplant. These receptors were taken from a boy aged 2 to 10 with acute lymphoblastic leukemia, due to receive a stem cell transplant. Both conserved end residues are part of each CDR3. D genes are given only for firm matches. Clone size appears in some rows only: once, few, many, or a class for an expanded clone.

size: many; J: TRBJ2-5; D: TRBD2; V: TRBV20-1; CDR3: CSARSGGGETQYF; DNA: TGCAGTGCTAGATCTGGGGGGGGAGAGACCCAGTACTTC
size: -; J: TRBJ2-1; D: -; V: TRBV20-1; CDR3: CSARGGVSYNEQFF; DNA: TGCAGTGCTAGAGGGGGCGTCAGTTACAATGAGCAGTTCTTC
size: -; J: TRBJ2-5; D: TRBD2; V: TRBV5-1; CDR3: CASSLEVAGGETQYF; DNA: TGCGCCAGCAGCTTGGAAGTCGCGGGGGGGGAGACCCAGTACTTC
size: many; J: TRBJ2-3; D: TRBD2; V: TRBV20-1; CDR3: CSAIVAGGTDTQYF; DNA: TGCAGTGCTATTGTAGCGGGAGGGACAGATACGCAGTATTTT
size: few; J: TRBJ2-7; D: -; V: TRBV5-1; CDR3: CASSLSWVRDEQYF; DNA: TGCGCCAGCAGCTTGAGTTGGGTCCGCGACGAGCAGTACTTC
size: few; J: TRBJ2-7; D: -; V: TRBV27; CDR3: CASSHRDTTYEQYF; DNA: TGTGCCAGCAGTCACCGGGACACTACCTACGAGCAGTACTTC
size: many; J: TRBJ2-1; D: -; V: TRBV12-3/TRBV12-4; CDR3: CASRGGNFVNEQFF; DNA: TGTGCCAGCAGGGGGGGAAATTTCGTCAATGAGCAGTTCTTC
size: -; J: TRBJ1-2; D: TRBD1; V: TRBV5-1; CDR3: CASSFTTGDYGYTF; DNA: TGCGCCAGCAGCTTCACGACAGGGGACTATGGCTACACCTTC
size: many; J: TRBJ2-7; D: -; V: TRBV6-1; CDR3: CASSEGPTYEQYF; DNA: TGTGCCAGCAGTGAAGGTCCTACCTACGAGCAGTACTTC
size: -; J: TRBJ1-5; D: -; V: TRBV6-1; CDR3: CASMGGFNQPQHF; DNA: TGTGCCAGCATGGGGGGTTTCAATCAGCCCCAGCATTTT
size: few; J: TRBJ1-1; D: -; V: TRBV7-9; CDR3: CASSLGGMNTEAFF; DNA: TGTGCCAGCAGCTTAGGGGGAATGAACACTGAAGCTTTCTTT
size: few; J: TRBJ2-2; D: -; V: TRBV4-2; CDR3: CASSPGLLSAGELFF; DNA: TGTGCCAGCAGCCCCGGACTACTGAGCGCCGGGGAGCTGTTTTTT
size: few; J: TRBJ2-2; D: -; V: TRBV29-1; CDR3: CSVGVSGTMNTGELFF; DNA: TGCAGTGTCGGCGTATCCGGGACAATGAACACCGGGGAGCTGTTTTTT
size: few; J: TRBJ2-7; D: -; V: TRBV20-1; CDR3: CSARSPGNYEQYF; DNA: TGCAGTGCTAGATCACCCGGCAATTACGAGCAGTACTTC
size: -; J: TRBJ1-5; D: -; V: TRBV28; CDR3: CASRFGGVGNQPQHF; DNA: TGTGCCAGCAGATTCGGAGGGGTTGGCAATCAGCCCCAGCATTTT
size: -; J: TRBJ2-2; D: -; V: TRBV20-1; CDR3: CSAPRLHTGELFF; DNA: TGCAGTGCTCCCCGACTACACACCGGGGAGCTGTTTTTT
size: -; J: TRBJ2-3; D: -; V: TRBV30; CDR3: CARARGGTDTQYF; DNA: TGTGCCCGGGCCAGGGGCGGCACAGATACGCAGTATTTT
size: -; J: TRBJ2-3; D: -; V: TRBV20-1; CDR3: CSARGAFHPDTQYF; DNA: TGCAGTGCTAGGGGCGCTTTTCATCCAGATACGCAGTATTTT
size: -; J: TRBJ2-3; D: -; V: TRBV6-5; CDR3: CASSYSDTQYF; DNA: TGTGCCAGCAGTTATTCAGATACGCAGTATTTT
size: -; J: TRBJ2-1; D: TRBD2; V: TRBV6-4; CDR3: CASSDSTSALSNEQFF; DNA: TGTGCCAGCAGTGACTCAACTAGCGCACTATCCAATGAGCAGTTCTTC
size: many; J: TRBJ2-7; D: -; V: TRBV27; CDR3: CASSPKLGTYEQYF; DNA: TGTGCCAGCAGTCCCAAACTTGGGACCTACGAGCAGTACTTC
size: many; J: TRBJ2-1; D: TRBD2; V: TRBV6-4; CDR3: CASSASPGLALFF; DNA: TGTGCCAGCAGTGCTTCACCGGGACTAGCTCTGTTCTTC
size: few; J: TRBJ1-1; D: -; V: TRBV6-1; CDR3: CASSEGLGGTEAFF; DNA: TGTGCCAGCAGTGAAGGGTTGGGAGGCACTGAAGCTTTCTTT
size: -; J: TRBJ2-1; D: -; V: TRBV7-6; CDR3: CASSLGGGGAYNEQFF; DNA: TGTGCCAGCAGCTTAGGGGGCGGAGGGGCCTACAATGAGCAGTTCTTC
size: -; J: TRBJ1-6; D: -; V: TRBV20-1; CDR3: CSARNYGPSRNSPLHF; DNA: TGCAGTGCTAGGAATTACGGGCCGTCCAGAAATTCACCCCTCCACTTT
size: few; J: TRBJ2-7; D: -; V: TRBV4-1; CDR3: CASSPDLGEQYF; DNA: TGCGCCAGCAGCCCGGACCTGGGCGAGCAGTACTTC
size: many; J: TRBJ2-1; D: -; V: TRBV27; CDR3: CASSATLQPYNEQFF; DNA: TGTGCCAGCAGTGCTACACTTCAGCCCTACAATGAGCAGTTCTTC
size: -; J: TRBJ2-2; D: TRBD1; V: TRBV5-1; CDR3: CASSGTGDTGELFF; DNA: TGCGCCAGCTCCGGGACAGGTGACACCGGGGAGCTGTTTTTT
size: few; J: TRBJ2-7; D: TRBD1; V: TRBV29-1; CDR3: CSVTGQGDFDEQYF; DNA: TGCAGCGTTACTGGACAGGGAGATTTTGACGAGCAGTACTTC
size: -; J: TRBJ1-5; D: -; V: TRBV7-9; CDR3: CASSSTGNNQPQHF; DNA: TGTGCCAGCAGCTCTACAGGAAACAATCAGCCCCAGCATTTT
size: many; J: TRBJ1-1; D: -; V: TRBV9; CDR3: CASSVTTGVNTEAFF; DNA: TGTGCCAGCAGCGTAACGACAGGCGTGAACACTGAAGCTTTCTTT
size: -; J: TRBJ1-2; D: TRBD1; V: TRBV12-3/TRBV12-4; CDR3: CASSQGTAAYGYTF; DNA: TGTGCCAGCAGTCAGGGGACAGCAGCCTATGGCTACACCTTC
size: -; J: TRBJ2-1; D: -; V: TRBV11-2; CDR3: CASSLVIGEQFF; DNA: TGTGCCAGCAGCTTAGTTATCGGGGAGCAGTTCTTC
size: -; J: TRBJ2-7; D: TRBD2; V: TRBV6-1; CDR3: CASRRGEFYEQYF; DNA: TGTGCCAGTCGACGGGGGGAGTTCTACGAGCAGTACTTC
size: few; J: TRBJ1-2; D: -; V: TRBV7-9; CDR3: CASSLQGGDLYGYTF; DNA: TGTGCCAGCAGCTTACAGGGTGGGGACCTCTATGGCTACACCTTC
size: -; J: TRBJ1-1; D: -; V: TRBV30; CDR3: CAWIGPGLAFF; DNA: TGTGCCTGGATTGGGCCGGGACTAGCTTTCTTT
size: few; J: TRBJ2-7; D: -; V: TRBV6-6; CDR3: CASSYLGGYEQYF; DNA: TGTGCCAGCAGTTACCTCGGGGGCTACGAGCAGTACTTC
size: many; J: TRBJ2-1; D: TRBD2; V: TRBV3-1; CDR3: CASSHLLPLTSPNQEQFF; DNA: TGTGCCAGCAGCCATCTCCTCCCGCTGACTAGCCCAAACCAGGAGCAGTTCTTC
size: many; J: TRBJ2-5; D: TRBD1; V: TRBV5-1; CDR3: CASSSWTGIQETQYF; DNA: TGCGCCAGCAGCTCTTGGACAGGCATCCAAGAGACCCAGTACTTC
size: -; J: TRBJ2-7; D: TRBD2; V: TRBV5-1; CDR3: CASSLAASGAYEQYF; DNA: TGCGCCAGCAGCTTGGCGGCTAGCGGAGCCTACGAGCAGTACTTC
size: many; J: TRBJ2-7; D: -; V: TRBV5-1; CDR3: CASSLEGAELGEQYF; DNA: TGCGCCAGCAGCTTGGAGGGTGCTGAATTGGGCGAGCAGTACTTC
size: many; J: TRBJ2-1; D: TRBD2; V: TRBV19; CDR3: CASNLAGEQFF; DNA: TGTGCCAGTAACCTAGCGGGAGAGCAGTTCTTC
size: -; J: TRBJ1-2; D: TRBD1; V: TRBV28; CDR3: CASSSRDRPYYGYTF; DNA: TGTGCCAGCAGTTCCCGGGACAGACCATACTATGGCTACACCTTC
size: few; J: TRBJ2-7; D: -; V: TRBV28; CDR3: CASSLSSPHEQYF; DNA: TGTGCCAGCAGTTTGTCCAGCCCTCACGAGCAGTACTTC
size: many; J: TRBJ2-5; D: -; V: TRBV5-6; CDR3: CASSLRETQYF; DNA: TGTGCCAGCAGCTTGAGAGAGACCCAGTACTTC
size: few; J: TRBJ2-5; D: -; V: TRBV15; CDR3: CATSRDAGVETQYF; DNA: TGTGCCACCAGCAGAGATGCAGGGGTGGAGACCCAGTACTTC
size: few; J: TRBJ1-3; D: TRBD1; V: TRBV27; CDR3: CASSPHRGQGNTIYF; DNA: TGTGCCAGCAGTCCCCACAGGGGGCAAGGAAACACCATATATTTT